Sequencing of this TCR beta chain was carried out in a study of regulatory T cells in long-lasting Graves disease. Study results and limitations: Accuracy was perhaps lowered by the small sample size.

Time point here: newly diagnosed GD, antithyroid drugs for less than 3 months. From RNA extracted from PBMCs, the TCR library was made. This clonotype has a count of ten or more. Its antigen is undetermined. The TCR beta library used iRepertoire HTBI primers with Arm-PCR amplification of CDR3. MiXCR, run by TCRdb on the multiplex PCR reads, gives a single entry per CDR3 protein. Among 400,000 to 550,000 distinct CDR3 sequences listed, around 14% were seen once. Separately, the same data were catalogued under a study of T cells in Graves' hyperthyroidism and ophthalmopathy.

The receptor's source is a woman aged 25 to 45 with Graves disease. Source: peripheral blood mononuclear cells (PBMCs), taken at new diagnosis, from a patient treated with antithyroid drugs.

The CDR3, as DNA: TGTGCCAGCAGCCTAGTACTGGGTGCGGGAGTCACCTACAATGAGCAGTTCTTC. Translated: CASSLVLGAGVTYNEQFF. This sequence joins TRBV7-9 and TRBJ2-1; TRBD2 agrees at 7 bases. The J segment lost 2 bases and the V segment lost 5 bases, leaving 15 bases of the junction unmatched. CDR1 SEHNR and CDR2 FQNEAQ come from the germline V gene (reference sequence). This CDR3 is 18 amino acids long.